Listed here are 32 T cell receptor beta chains from one sample, sequenced in a study of graft-versus-host responses after intestinal transplantation. These receptors have no identified antigens. Produced via immunoSEQ multiplex PCR; TCRdb's table is partial and in-frame only. The sample lists some 82,000 clones; more than 75% were seen once. The sequencing here drew on unstimulated CD8+ T cells sorted from spleen or lymph node cells, taken before transplant. These receptor sequences come from a human donor who was the organ donor for an intestinal transplant.

This chain connects TRBV4-3 to TRBJ2-5, with D perhaps TRBD1 (6 bases). CDR3 size: 14 residues. Between the trimmed V and J ends, which lost 4 bases and 0 bases, there was a span of 9 bases. The germline gives CDR1 LGHNA, CDR2 YSLEER. The CDR3 is CASSLYRDQETQYF. CDR3 nucleotides: TGCGCCAGCAGCCTGTACAGGGACCAAGAGACCCAGTACTTC.

The chain employs TRBV6-1 and TRBJ1-2; D is ambiguous. This CDR3 contains 12 residues. V lost 5 bases and J lost 7, with 11 bases in between. CDR1 MNHNS and CDR2 SASEGT come from the germline V gene. The CDR3 loop reads CASSYTDGGYTF. The CDR3 region has the DNA TGTGCCAGCAGTTATACAGACGGTGGCTACACCTTC.

This clone was picked up one time. The rearrangement uses TRBV19 and TRBJ1-2; D not certain. Trimming cost V 8 bases and J 4 bases, with 8 bases left between them. Germline lookup yields CDR1 LNHDA and CDR2 SQIVND (reference sequence). The CDR3 contains 11 residues. The CDR3, as DNA: TGTGCCAGTGAGGGCATCTATGGCTACACCTTC. Amino acid sequence: CASEGIYGYTF. Drawing the rest from reference TRBV19 and TRBJ1-2, the complete variable domain is DGGITQSPKYLFRKEGQNVTLSCEQNLNHDAMYWYRQDPGQGLRLIYYSQIVNDFQKGDIAEGYSVSREKKESFPLTVTSAQKNPTAFYLCASEGIYGYTFGSGTRLTVV.

J is TRBJ2-3 and V is TRBV28; 8 bases are a match to TRBD2. This CDR3 is built from 16 residues. Germline V lookup: CDR1 MDHEN, CDR2 SYDVKM. The J segment lost 10 bases and the V segment lost 7 bases, leaving 19 bases of the junction unmatched. The CDR3 region has the DNA TGTGCCAGCAACCGCGTGCTAGCGGGTCTCCTTATGGCGCAGTATTTT. It is translated as CASNRVLAGLLMAQYF.

The chain employs TRBV27 and TRBJ1-5, with a weak D call TRBD1 (5 bases). Looked up from germline, CDR1 is MNHEY and CDR2 is SMNVEV (reference sequence). This CDR3 has 15 amino acids. Trimming left V 5 bases short and J 4 bases short, with 15 bases between. The CDR3 loop reads CASSPGFLGNQPQHF. DNA of the CDR3: TGTGCCAGCAGTCCAGGGTTCCTGGGAAATCAGCCCCAGCATTTT.

The V call is TRBV9, the J call TRBJ2-5; either TRBD1 or TRBD2 may fit D (6 bases each). The J call may be incorrect, as the DNA end agrees better with TRBJ2-7. Germline CDR1 SGDLS, CDR2 YYNGEE. This CDR3 region has 15 residues. The CDR3 here is CASSVGGGISYEQYF. CDR3 DNA sequence: TGTGCCAGCAGCGTAGGAGGGGGGATCTCCTACGAGCAGTACTTC.

The genes are TRBV11-2 and TRBJ1-3; D unclear. Germline CDR1 is SGHAT and CDR2 is FQNNGV. The CDR3 spans 16 residues. V was pared by 7 bases and J by 0 bases, with 16 bases between. This CDR3 reads CASTITDGVSGNTIYF. CDR3 nucleotide sequence: TGTGCCAGCACCATTACCGACGGAGTCTCTGGAAACACCATATATTTT.

The chain has TRBV5-6 and TRBJ2-1; no clear D gene. The CDR3 is 12 residues long. The germline gives CDR1 SGHDT, CDR2 YYEEEE. Trimming shortened V by 0 bases and J by 8 bases, and 6 bases separated the two germline ends. This chain's CDR3 is CASSLAGYEQFF. In nucleotides, the CDR3 is TGTGCCAGCAGCTTGGCCGGGTATGAGCAGTTCTTC.

The V and J genes are TRBV10-3 and TRBJ2-7; D is unresolved. CDR1 is ENHRY, CDR2 SYGVKD, per germline. Deletions cut 3 bases from V and 0 bases from J, with 3 bases between. The CDR3 loop spans 12 amino acids. The CDR3 reads CAISDSSYEQYF. CDR3 sequence (DNA): TGTGCCATCAGTGACAGCTCCTACGAGCAGTACTTC.

This chain links TRBV6-6 with TRBJ1-1; 8 nucleotides match TRBD1. V lost 0 bases, J lost 7 bases, and 10 bases stayed unmatched. Germline V lookup: CDR1 MNHNY, CDR2 SVGAGI (reference sequence). The length of the CDR3 is 16 residues. In DNA form, the CDR3 reads TGTGCCAGCAGTTACTCGTCTTGGCAGGGGGCGGGTGAAGCTTTCTTT. It specifies CASSYSSWQGAGEAFF.

V gene TRBV5-6 combines with J gene TRBJ1-1; no clear D. V lost 3 bases and J lost 0, with 9 bases in between. Germline V gene data show CDR1 as SGHDT and CDR2 as YYEEEE. This CDR3 comprises 14 residues. CDR3 protein: CASSSRTMNTEAFF. In nucleotides, the CDR3 is TGTGCCAGCAGCTCAAGAACCATGAACACTGAAGCTTTCTTT.

V gene TRBV6-5 combines with J gene TRBJ2-7; no clear D. This CDR3 contains 15 residues. Between the trimmed V and J ends, which lost 0 bases and 0 bases, there was a span of 9 bases. CDR1 and CDR2 from the germline V gene are MNHEY and SVGAGI. CDR3 loop: CASSYSLDSSYEQYF. The CDR3 DNA reads as TGTGCCAGCAGTTACTCCCTTGATAGCTCCTACGAGCAGTACTTC.

The J gene is TRBJ2-1, the V gene TRBV6-1; 8 bases fit TRBD1. The junction had 1 base not matched to a gene; V was cut back by 5 bases and J by 7 bases. CDR1 and CDR2 (germline): MNHNS, SASEGT. The CDR3 consists of 12 residues. This CDR3 is CASSRTGNEQFF. The CDR3 DNA is TGTGCCAGCAGTCGGACAGGGAATGAGCAGTTCTTC.

The V and J genes are TRBV30 and TRBJ1-4; TRBD1 matches 7 bases. The CDR3 is 18 amino acids. The germline gives CDR1 GTSNPN, CDR2 SVGIG (reference sequence). V gave up 1 base and J gave up 5 bases; unmatched junction bases: 16. CDR3 in amino acids: CAWSGLYLETGKNEKLFF. The CDR3 nucleotides are TGTGCCTGGAGTGGTTTGTACCTTGAGACAGGGAAAAATGAAAAACTGTTTTTT.

This clone was detected only once. The V call is TRBV4-1, the J call TRBJ1-6, with D hard to call. V was cut by 7 bases and J by 6 bases, with 16 bases left in between. Looked up from germline, CDR1 is MGHRA and CDR2 is YSYEKL. The CDR3 is 15 amino acids. The CDR3 reads CASTLSTGFNSPLHF. DNA for the CDR3: TGCGCCAGCACCCTATCCACGGGGTTTAATTCACCCCTCCACTTT.

This clone has only one observation. V usage is TRBV6-1 and J usage is TRBJ2-5; TRBD2 agrees at 10 bases. V lost 3 bases, J lost 2 bases, and 3 bases stayed unmatched. Germline V gives CDR1 MNHNS, CDR2 SASEGT. The CDR3 covers 15 residues. The DNA of the CDR3 is TGTGCCAGCAGTGAGGTAGCGGGGGGTCAAGAGACCCAGTACTTC. Translated: CASSEVAGGQETQYF.

This chain uses TRBV4-1 with TRBJ2-7; D could derive from TRBD1 or TRBD2 (5 bases each). The germline V and J ends were trimmed by 1 base and 5 bases, with 15 bases remaining between them. Germline values: CDR1 MGHRA, CDR2 YSYEKL. CDR3 length: 15 amino acids. In DNA form, the CDR3 reads TGCGCCAGCAGCCAAGGTCGGGGCTACCCAGACGAGCAGTACTTC. Its translation is CASSQGRGYPDEQYF.

V and J are TRBV6-4 and TRBJ2-7, with no clear D. The CDR3 consists of 14 residues. V dropped 2 bases and J dropped 5 bases, with 13 bases sitting between them. Germline V gene sequence: CDR1 MRHNA, CDR2 SNTAGT. The CDR3 reads CASSDPRRGNEQYF. The CDR3 DNA reads TGTGCCAGCAGTGACCCGAGAAGAGGAAACGAGCAGTACTTC.

The rearrangement uses TRBV15 and TRBJ2-6; D call uncertain. Trimming removed 0 bases from V and 0 bases from J, with 12 bases in between. Looked up from germline, CDR1 is LNHNV and CDR2 is YYDKDF (reference sequence). The CDR3 is 18 amino acids. This CDR3 is CATSREANSLSGANVLTF. The DNA of the CDR3 is TGTGCCACCAGCAGAGAAGCCAACAGCCTCTCTGGGGCCAACGTCCTGACTTTC.

The gene calls are TRBV10-3 and TRBJ2-1, with 7 bases fitting TRBD2. Trimming removed 7 bases from V and 3 bases from J; junction bases left unmatched: 9. The germline CDR1 and CDR2 sequences are ENHRY and SYGVKD. This CDR3 is built from 15 residues. CDR3 DNA sequence: TGTGCCATCAATCGAGAGCTAGCGGACTACAATGAGCAGTTCTTC. Its translation is CAINRELADYNEQFF.

The chain links TRBV29-1 to TRBJ2-1; D unresolved. The CDR3 is 13 amino acids. Germline-derived CDR1 and CDR2 are SQVTM and ANQGSEA. V lost 6 bases, J lost 1 base, and 10 bases lay in between. The CDR3 sequence: CSVTRSSYNEQFF. For the CDR3, the DNA is TGCAGCGTCACCAGGTCGTCCTACAATGAGCAGTTCTTC.

The rearrangement uses TRBV28 and TRBJ2-2, with D maybe TRBD1 (5 bases). CDR3 length: 15 amino acids. Germline assignment: CDR1 MDHEN and CDR2 SYDVKM. Trimming left V 5 bases short and J 4 bases short, with 14 bases between. Here the CDR3 reads CASSNDRRATGELFF. The DNA for the CDR3 is TGTGCCAGCAGTAACGACAGAAGGGCCACCGGGGAGCTGTTTTTT.

The chain has TRBV4-1 and TRBJ2-7; maybe TRBD1 (6 bases). Trimming removed 0 bases from V and 1 base from J, with 7 bases in between. Germline V lookup: CDR1 MGHRA, CDR2 YSYEKL. This CDR3 is built from 14 residues. Here the CDR3 reads CASSQEGASYEQYF. In DNA form, the CDR3 reads TGCGCCAGCAGCCAAGAGGGGGCTTCCTACGAGCAGTACTTC.

Worth noting for this clone: Other DNA sequences within the sample encode an identical CDR3. The gene calls are TRBV6-6 and TRBJ1-3, with 8 bases fitting TRBD1. The CDR3 runs 15 residues. V trimming: 3 bases; J trimming: 0 bases; junction bases outside the gene matches: 1. Per germline, CDR1 MNHNY and CDR2 SVGAGI (reference sequence). The CDR3: CASSYTGGSGNTIYF. In DNA, the CDR3 is TGTGCCAGCAGTTATACAGGGGGCTCTGGAAACACCATATATTTT.

V usage is TRBV29-1 and J usage is TRBJ2-5; perhaps TRBD2 as D (5 bases). The CDR3 contains 13 residues. V was trimmed by 3 bases and J by 6 bases, leaving 14 bases between them. Germline CDR1 reads SQVTM; CDR2 reads ANQGSEA. CDR3 in DNA: TGCAGCGTTGAGTTCTCGCTAGCCAAGACCCAGTACTTC. Its protein product is CSVEFSLAKTQYF.

The chain employs TRBV7-6 and TRBJ2-1; 8 nucleotides line up with TRBD1. J gave up 8 bases and V 5 bases, and 11 bases lay outside the gene matches. CDR3 size: 15 residues. Germline lookup yields CDR1 SGHVS and CDR2 FNYEAQ. CDR3 nucleotides: TGTGCCAGCAGCCCTCGCCTGGCAGGGGGCCATGAGCAGTTCTTC. It codes for CASSPRLAGGHEQFF.

The CDR3: CSVEDSSRGVNEQFF. The CDR3 DNA follows: TGCAGCGTTGAAGATTCCAGCAGGGGAGTCAATGAGCAGTTCTTC. The V and J genes are TRBV29-1 and TRBJ2-1; D might be TRBD1 (6 bases). Germline CDR1 is SQVTM and CDR2 is ANQGSEA. CDR3 length: 15 residues. V gave up 0 bases and J gave up 6 bases, with 15 bases separating them.

The rearrangement uses TRBV4-1 and TRBJ2-5, with 7 bases aligning to TRBD2. This CDR3 has 17 residues. J gave up 4 bases and V 5 bases, and 16 bases lay outside the gene matches. Germline CDR1 and CDR2: MGHRA and YSYEKL. This chain's CDR3 is CASSKRWLAELIETQYF. In nucleotides, the CDR3 is TGCGCCAGCAGCAAAAGATGGCTAGCGGAACTGATAGAGACCCAGTACTTC.

The chain uses TRBV5-1 and TRBJ2-3; 8 nucleotides match TRBD2. The CDR3 loop spans 15 amino acids. V gave up 1 base and J gave up 7 bases; unmatched junction bases: 8. Germline assignment: CDR1 SGHRS and CDR2 YFSETQ. The DNA of the CDR3 is TGCGCCAGCAGCTTGACGGGGGGGCTTCACCATACGCAGTATTTT. Protein: CASSLTGGLHHTQYF. Full variable domain (missing parts from reference TRBV5-1 and TRBJ2-3): KAGVTQTPRYLIKTRGQQVTLSCSPISGHRSVSWYQQTPGQGLQFLFEYFSETQRNKGNFPGRFSGRQFSNSRSEMNVSTLELGDSALYLCASSLTGGLHHTQYFGPGTRLTVL.

V usage is TRBV6-1 and J usage is TRBJ1-2; D is possibly TRBD1 (6 bases). V lost 3 bases, J lost 3 bases, and 11 bases lay in between. CDR3 length: 14 residues. CDR1 is MNHNS, CDR2 SASEGT, per germline. The CDR3: CASSDPQGYYGYTF. The DNA of the CDR3 is TGTGCCAGCAGTGACCCACAGGGATACTATGGCTACACCTTC.

The rearrangement uses TRBV7-7 and TRBJ2-5; possibly TRBD2 for D (5 bases). The germline V gene encodes CDR1 SSHAT and CDR2 FNYEAQ (reference sequence). Deletions cut 4 bases from V and 6 bases from J, with 12 bases between. The CDR3 has 13 amino acids. In DNA, the CDR3 is TGTGCCAGCAGCTCCTCGGGGTGGCAGACCCAGTACTTC. Residues: CASSSSGWQTQYF. Together with reference TRBV7-7 and TRBJ2-5, the CDR3 gives the full variable domain: GAGVSQSPRYKVTKRGQDVTLRCDPISSHATLYWYQQALGQGPEFLTYFNYEAQPDKSGLPSDRFSAERPEGSISTLTIQRTEQRDSAMYRCASSSSGWQTQYFGPGTRLLVL.

The count of this clone is one. The chain has TRBV6-1 and TRBJ1-1; D unclear. CDR1 and CDR2 (germline): MNHNS, SASEGT. V was cut by 1 base and J by 3 bases, with 9 bases left in between. This CDR3 has 14 residues. The CDR3 DNA sequence: TGTGCCAGCAGTGAAGTACCGGAGCACACTGAAGCTTTCTTT. It codes for CASSEVPEHTEAFF.